This T cell receptor beta chain was documented in a study of vaccination effects on CD4 cells after COVID-19. Germline CDR1 LNHDA, CDR2 SQIVND (reference sequence). V trimming: 1 base; J trimming: 0 bases; junction bases outside the gene matches: 12. CDR3 size: 19 residues. Assay: immunoSEQ multiplex PCR; the TCRdb copy retains only in-frame clones and omits some. The profile shows 55,000 to 90,000 clones, about 69% of them singletons. Antigen-specific CD4+ T cell clonotypes were called by their expansion after viral peptide-pool culture in ViraFEST. Following culture for around 10 days, CD4+ T cells were isolated. Infection with SARS-CoV-2 occurred in the person between March and December 2020, and PCR confirmed it. Every well got a few million PBMC, which were grown with about 10 IU/ml IL-2 and 8.5 to 10 ug/ml peptides. Negative control culture was done with an HIV-1 Nef peptide pool. On this clone itself: Its antigen is currently unknown.

This chain links TRBV19 with TRBJ1-5; TRBD1 aligns across 7 bases. The source is a human donor who had a prior SARS-CoV-2 infection. Sample: CD4+ T cells from PBMCs cultured with HIV peptides, taken before COVID-19 vaccination. The sample's subset: HIV-1 Nef peptide pool negative control/reference culture. CDR3 nucleotides: TGTGCCAGTAGTATAGTTCAGGGGGAGGGAGCCTATAGCAATCAGCCCCAGCATTTT. Translated, it gives CASSIVQGEGAYSNQPQHF.